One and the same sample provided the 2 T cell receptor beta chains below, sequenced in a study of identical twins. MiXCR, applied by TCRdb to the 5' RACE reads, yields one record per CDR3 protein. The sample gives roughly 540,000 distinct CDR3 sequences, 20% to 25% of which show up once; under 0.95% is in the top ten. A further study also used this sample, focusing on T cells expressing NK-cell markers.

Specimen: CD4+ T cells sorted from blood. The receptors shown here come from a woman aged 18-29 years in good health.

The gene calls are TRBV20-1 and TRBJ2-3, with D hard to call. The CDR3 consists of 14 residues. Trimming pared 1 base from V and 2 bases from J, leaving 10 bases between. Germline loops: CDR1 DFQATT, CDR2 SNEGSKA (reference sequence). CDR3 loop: CSARVDQATDTQYF. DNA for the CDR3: TGCAGTGCTAGAGTTGACCAGGCCACAGATACGCAGTATTTT.

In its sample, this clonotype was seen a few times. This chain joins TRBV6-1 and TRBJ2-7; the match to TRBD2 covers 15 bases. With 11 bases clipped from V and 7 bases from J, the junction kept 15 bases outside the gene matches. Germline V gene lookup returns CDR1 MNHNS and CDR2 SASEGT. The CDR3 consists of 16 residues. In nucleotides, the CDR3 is TGTGCCGTACTCCAACCGGGACTAGCGGGAGGATGGGAGCAGTACTTC. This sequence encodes CAVLQPGLAGGWEQYF.